This T cell receptor (beta chain) emerged from a study of blood T cell repertoires in COVID-19. Study at large: Samples of COVID-19 (acute and convalescent) were obtained from the United States, Italy and Spain. In each case, the material was cDNA or gDNA derived from T cells, B-cell-depleted T cells, or PBMCs.

Original processing methods: Reference gene primers were amplified, and this amplification served to estimate nucleated cell counts. The method was immunoSEQ multiplex PCR; TCRdb's version includes in-frame clones alone and lacks a portion of them. That table supplies the V and J calls and clone size; D and trimming were determined from the DNA. The sample records roughly 260,000 clones, 82% being singletons. The CDR3 length is 15 residues. Trimming removed 5 bases at V and 0 bases at J, with 14 bases between. Germline-derived CDR1 and CDR2 are SGHTA and FQGNSA. V is TRBV7-2 and J is TRBJ2-7, with D perhaps matching TRBD2 (5 bases). Sequences were obtained from peripheral blood. The sequence derives from a woman older than 75 with active or convalescent COVID-19. CDR3 bases: TGTGCCAGCAGCATCAAGCGGTTTACCTCCTACGAGCAGTACTTC. This translates into CASSIKRFTSYEQYF.